The 14 T cell receptor beta chains given below trace back to one sample, sequenced in a study of T cell repertoires in cytomegalovirus infection. TCRdb ran MiXCR on the reads and lists one entry per CDR3 protein. Of just under 500,000 distinct CDR3 sequences detected, 33% appear once; the ten largest clones hold about a sixth. These receptors lack a known antigen. The source material was cultured PBMCs, sampled from culture after CMV antigen stimulation. The receptors derive from a human donor in good health (CMV status not recorded). Some clones in this sample may be carry-over from other donors' samples.

This chain joins TRBV5-6 and TRBJ2-1; TRBD2 matches at 8 bases. Germline CDR1 SGHDT, CDR2 YYEEEE. The CDR3 is 15 amino acids. The junction had 6 bases not matched to a gene; V was cut back by 5 bases and J by 2 bases. The CDR3 coding sequence is TGTGCCAGCAGGCCTGGACTAGCCCCCTACAATGAGCAGTTCTTC. Its protein product is CASRPGLAPYNEQFF.

V and J are TRBV24-1 and TRBJ2-6, with D possibly matching TRBD2 (6 bases). The CDR3 totals 16 residues. The V gene's germline CDR1 is KGHDR and CDR2 SFDVKD. V lost 6 bases to trimming and J lost 4 bases, with 15 bases between them. CDR3 region: CATSSGLGGGANVLTF. The CDR3 DNA is TGTGCCACCAGTTCGGGACTGGGCGGAGGGGCCAACGTCCTGACTTTC.

The V call is TRBV11-3, the J call TRBJ2-1; no definite D call. Germline CDR1 is SGHNT and CDR2 is YENEEA. Trimming stripped 7 bases from V and 9 bases from J, with 13 bases between. The CDR3 loop spans 12 amino acids. CDR3 bases: TGTGCCAGCAACACTGCAAGGGTTGAGCAGTTCTTC. Translating it yields CASNTARVEQFF.

This clonotype was seen ten or more times. This chain links TRBV7-2 with TRBJ1-3; D not resolved. Germline V gives CDR1 SGHTA, CDR2 FQGNSA. V dropped 0 bases and J dropped 2 bases, with 11 bases sitting between them. The CDR3 loop spans 16 amino acids. Here the CDR3 DNA reads TGTGCCAGCAGCTTAGCTGGGTCACAAGCTGGAAACACCATATATTTT. This translates into CASSLAGSQAGNTIYF.

The chain joins TRBV28 to TRBJ2-4; either TRBD1 or TRBD2 may supply D (7 bases each). Germline-derived CDR1 and CDR2 are MDHEN and SYDVKM. Trimming cost V 6 bases and J 1 base, with 13 bases left between them. This CDR3 has 15 residues. CDR3 amino acids: CASSPGGEAKNIQYF. CDR3 sequence (DNA): TGTGCCAGCAGCCCAGGGGGGGAGGCCAAAAACATTCAGTACTTC.

This clonotype was counted at least ten times. The J gene is TRBJ2-3, the V gene TRBV28; 9 nucleotides align to TRBD2. The V gene's germline CDR1 is MDHEN and CDR2 SYDVKM. V lost 7 bases, J lost 0 bases, and 2 bases stayed unmatched. The CDR3 sequence is 14 residues long. The CDR3 sequence: CASTTSGSTDTQYF. CDR3 nucleotides: TGTGCCAGCACAACTAGCGGGAGCACAGATACGCAGTATTTT.

V and J are TRBV10-3 and TRBJ1-2; 7 positions match TRBD1. The ends lost 7 bases at V and 6 bases at J; junction bases unmatched: 8. The CDR3 is 13 residues long. Germline lookup yields CDR1 ENHRY and CDR2 SYGVKD. The CDR3 protein is CAITRRQGDGYTF. The CDR3 DNA is TGTGCCATCACCCGGCGGCAGGGGGATGGCTACACCTTC.

This clonotype showed up just once. In nucleotides, the CDR3 is TGTGCCAGCAGCTCCGAGGACGGGATTGGTGGCTACACCTTC. It encodes CASSSEDGIGGYTF. This sequence joins TRBV7-4 and TRBJ1-2; no clear D gene. Germline CDR1 SGHVT, CDR2 SQSDAQ. V gave up 4 bases and J gave up 7 bases, with 16 bases separating them. The CDR3 has 14 amino acids.

This clonotype was counted a few times. The V gene is TRBV7-9, the J gene TRBJ2-7; 10 bases fit TRBD2. V lost 1 base, J lost 3 bases, and 12 bases stayed unmatched. The CDR3 has 18 amino acids. Germline CDR1 is SEHNR and CDR2 is FQNEAQ (reference sequence). The CDR3 loop is CASSLVRGLADTRYEQYF. CDR3 in DNA: TGTGCCAGCAGCTTAGTTCGAGGACTAGCGGATACCCGCTACGAGCAGTACTTC.

This clonotype occurred many times. The V and J genes are TRBV28 and TRBJ2-2; D call uncertain. Trimming took off 6 bases at V and 4 bases at J, with 18 bases between the two ends. The germline CDR1 and CDR2 sequences are MDHEN and SYDVKM. The length of the CDR3 is 16 residues. The DNA of the CDR3 is TGTGCCAGCAGCTACCAGACCGAGTGGGGCACCGGGGAGCTGTTTTTT. Amino acids: CASSYQTEWGTGELFF.

V gene TRBV6-2 or TRBV6-3 combines with J gene TRBJ1-2; 7 bases map to TRBD1. Germline CDR1 reads MNHEY; CDR2 reads SVGEGT. CDR3 length: 15 residues. V shed 6 bases and J 6 bases; nucleotides not matched to a gene: 13. The CDR3 loop reads CASRKIRQGDNGYTF. The CDR3 DNA sequence: TGTGCCAGCAGAAAGATCCGACAGGGTGATAATGGCTACACCTTC.

The J gene is TRBJ2-3, the V gene TRBV7-2, with 15 bases lining up with TRBD2. Germline assignment: CDR1 SGHTA and CDR2 FQGNSA. The V and J ends lost 5 bases and 6 bases, in that order; junction bases with no gene match: 6. This CDR3 is 16 amino acids long. Here the CDR3 DNA reads TGTGCCAGCAGCCCGCCAGGGACTAGCGGGAGGGATACGCAGTATTTT. The encoded protein is CASSPPGTSGRDTQYF.

The chain is built from TRBV20-1 and TRBJ2-2, with 7 bases identical to TRBD2. V lost 3 bases and J lost 5; bases outside the gene matches: 3. The germline V gene has CDR1 DFQATT and CDR2 SNEGSKA (reference sequence). The CDR3 runs 13 residues. The CDR3 sequence is CSASRRETGELFF. The CDR3 coding sequence is TGCAGTGCTAGTAGGCGGGAGACCGGGGAGCTGTTTTTT.

This clonotype was picked up many times. The CDR3: CASSLLGGNTEAFF. The CDR3 DNA reads TGTGCCAGCAGCTTATTAGGGGGGAACACTGAAGCTTTCTTT. The gene calls are TRBV7-6 and TRBJ1-1; D may be TRBD1 (6 bases). Trimming pared 2 bases from V and 1 base from J, leaving 8 bases between. The V gene's germline CDR1 is SGHVS and CDR2 FNYEAQ. This CDR3 has 14 amino acids.